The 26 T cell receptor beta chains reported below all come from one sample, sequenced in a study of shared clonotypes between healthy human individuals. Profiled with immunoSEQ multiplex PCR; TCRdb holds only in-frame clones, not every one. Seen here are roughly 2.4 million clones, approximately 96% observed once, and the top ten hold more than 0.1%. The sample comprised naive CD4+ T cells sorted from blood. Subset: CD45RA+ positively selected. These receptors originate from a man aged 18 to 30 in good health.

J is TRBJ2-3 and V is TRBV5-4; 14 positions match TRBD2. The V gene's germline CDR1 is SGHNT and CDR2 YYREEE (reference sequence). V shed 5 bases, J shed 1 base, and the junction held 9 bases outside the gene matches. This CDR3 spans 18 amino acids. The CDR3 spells CASSYSAGLAGGTDTQYF. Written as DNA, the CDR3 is TGTGCCAGCAGTTATAGCGCGGGACTAGCGGGAGGCACAGATACGCAGTATTTT.

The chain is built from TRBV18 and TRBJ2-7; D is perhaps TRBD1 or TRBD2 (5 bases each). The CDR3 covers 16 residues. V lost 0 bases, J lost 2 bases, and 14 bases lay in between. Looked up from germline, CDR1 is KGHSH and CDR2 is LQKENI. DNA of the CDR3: TGTGCCAGCTCACCACCGTCGGGGCTGGGGACCTACGAGCAGTACTTC. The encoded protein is CASSPPSGLGTYEQYF.

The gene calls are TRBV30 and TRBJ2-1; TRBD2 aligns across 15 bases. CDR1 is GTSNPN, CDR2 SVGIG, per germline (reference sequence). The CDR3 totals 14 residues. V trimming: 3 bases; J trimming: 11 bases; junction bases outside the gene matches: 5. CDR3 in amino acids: CAWRKGLAGGKQFF. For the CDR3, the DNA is TGTGCCTGGAGGAAGGGACTAGCGGGGGGTAAGCAGTTCTTC.

CDR3 sequence: CASSSIGQAQETQYF. Written as DNA, the CDR3 is TGCGCCAGCAGCTCTATCGGACAGGCCCAAGAGACCCAGTACTTC. The J gene is TRBJ2-5, the V gene TRBV5-1, with 7 bases aligning to TRBD1. The CDR3 extends over 15 amino acids. V lost 3 bases to trimming and J lost 1 base; unmatched junction nucleotides: 6. Germline V gene data show CDR1 as SGHRS and CDR2 as YFSETQ.

The CDR3 region has the DNA TGTGCTAGTGGTTTGGTAGGGAGAGAGACCCAGTACTTC. It yields the protein CASGLVGRETQYF. The chain employs TRBV12-5 and TRBJ2-5; D is possibly TRBD2 (5 bases). Germline V CDR1 and CDR2: LGHNT, FRNRAP. Trimming took off 0 bases at V and 4 bases at J, with 6 bases between the two ends. The CDR3 covers 13 residues. The whole variable domain, filled in from reference TRBV12-5 and TRBJ2-5, reads DARVTQTPRHKVTEMGQEVTMRCQPILGHNTVFWYRQTMMQGLELLAYFRNRAPLDDSGMPKDRFSAEMPDATLATLKIQPSEPRDSAVYFCASGLVGRETQYFGPGTRLLVL.

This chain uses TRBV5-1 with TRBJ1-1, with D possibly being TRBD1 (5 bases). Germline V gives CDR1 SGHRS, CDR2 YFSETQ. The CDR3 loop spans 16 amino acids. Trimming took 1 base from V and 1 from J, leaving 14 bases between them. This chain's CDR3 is CASSLQVGGGNTEAFF. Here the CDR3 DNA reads TGCGCCAGCAGCTTGCAGGTCGGGGGAGGGAACACTGAAGCTTTCTTT.

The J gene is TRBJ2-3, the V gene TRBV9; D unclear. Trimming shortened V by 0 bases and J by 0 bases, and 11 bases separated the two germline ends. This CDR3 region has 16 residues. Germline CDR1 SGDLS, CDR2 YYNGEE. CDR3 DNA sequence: TGTGCCAGCAGCGTAGATAACAAGCCTAGCACAGATACGCAGTATTTT. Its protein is CASSVDNKPSTDTQYF.

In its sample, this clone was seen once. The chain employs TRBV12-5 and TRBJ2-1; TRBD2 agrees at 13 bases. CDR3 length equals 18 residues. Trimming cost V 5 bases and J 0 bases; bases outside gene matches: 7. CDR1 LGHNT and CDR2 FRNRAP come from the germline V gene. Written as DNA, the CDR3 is TGTGCTAGTGGTCCCGGACTAGCGGGAGTCCACTCCTACAATGAGCAGTTCTTC. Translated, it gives CASGPGLAGVHSYNEQFF.

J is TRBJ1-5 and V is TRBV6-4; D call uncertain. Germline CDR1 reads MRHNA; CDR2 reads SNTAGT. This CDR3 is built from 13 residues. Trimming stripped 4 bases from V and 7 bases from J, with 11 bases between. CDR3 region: CASSALIGQPQHF. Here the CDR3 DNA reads TGTGCCAGCAGTGCCCTTATTGGCCAGCCCCAGCATTTT.

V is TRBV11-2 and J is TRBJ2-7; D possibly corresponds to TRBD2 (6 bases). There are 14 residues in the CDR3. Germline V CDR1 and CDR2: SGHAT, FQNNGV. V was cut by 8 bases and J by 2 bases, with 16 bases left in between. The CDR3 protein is CASSKPGSPYEQYF. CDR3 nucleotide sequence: TGTGCCAGCTCCAAGCCCGGGAGTCCCTACGAGCAGTACTTC.

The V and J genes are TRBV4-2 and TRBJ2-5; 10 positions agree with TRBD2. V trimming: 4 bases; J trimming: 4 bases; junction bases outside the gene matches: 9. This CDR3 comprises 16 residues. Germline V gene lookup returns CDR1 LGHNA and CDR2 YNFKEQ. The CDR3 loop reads CASSLSGGGVPETQYF. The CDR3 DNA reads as TGTGCCAGCAGCCTAAGCGGGGGGGGAGTTCCAGAGACCCAGTACTTC.

The CDR3 DNA is TGCGCCAGCAGCTTGGAAACAGATATGAACACTGAAGCTTTCTTT. This codes for CASSLETDMNTEAFF. The chain combines TRBV5-1 with TRBJ1-1; D unresolved. Trimming left V 0 bases short and J 0 bases short, with 9 bases between. Germline CDR1 reads SGHRS; CDR2 reads YFSETQ. There are 15 residues in the CDR3.

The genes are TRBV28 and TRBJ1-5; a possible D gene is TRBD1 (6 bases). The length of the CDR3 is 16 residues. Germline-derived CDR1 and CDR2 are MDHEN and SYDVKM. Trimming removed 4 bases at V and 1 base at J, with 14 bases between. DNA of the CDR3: TGTGCCAGCAGTTCCTGGGGCAGGGGAAGCAATCAGCCCCAGCATTTT. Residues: CASSSWGRGSNQPQHF.

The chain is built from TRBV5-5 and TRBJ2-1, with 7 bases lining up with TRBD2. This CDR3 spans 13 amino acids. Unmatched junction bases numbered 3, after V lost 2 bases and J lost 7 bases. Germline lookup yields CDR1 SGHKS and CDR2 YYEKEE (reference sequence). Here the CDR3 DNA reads TGTGCCAGCAGCTTTAAGGGAGGGAATGAGCAGTTCTTC. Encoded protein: CASSFKGGNEQFF.

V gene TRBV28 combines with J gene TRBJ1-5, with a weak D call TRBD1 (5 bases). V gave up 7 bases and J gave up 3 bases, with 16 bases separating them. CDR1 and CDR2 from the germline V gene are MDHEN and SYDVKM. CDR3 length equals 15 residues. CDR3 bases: TGTGCCAGCACCACAGTTCGGGGCCTCAATCAGCCCCAGCATTTT. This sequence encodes CASTTVRGLNQPQHF.

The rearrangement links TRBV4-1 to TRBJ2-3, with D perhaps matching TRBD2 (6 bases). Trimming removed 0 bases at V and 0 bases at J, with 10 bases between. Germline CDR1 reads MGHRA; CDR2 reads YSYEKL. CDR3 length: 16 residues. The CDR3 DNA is TGCGCCAGCAGCCAAGAGTCCGGGACTAGCACAGATACGCAGTATTTT. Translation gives CASSQESGTSTDTQYF.

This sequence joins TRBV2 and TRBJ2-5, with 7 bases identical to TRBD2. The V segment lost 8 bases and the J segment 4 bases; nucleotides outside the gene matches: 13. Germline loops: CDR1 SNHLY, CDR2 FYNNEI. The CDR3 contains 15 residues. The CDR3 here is CASGGRVEAGETQYF. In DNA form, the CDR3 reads TGTGCCAGCGGGGGGAGGGTAGAGGCGGGAGAGACCCAGTACTTC.

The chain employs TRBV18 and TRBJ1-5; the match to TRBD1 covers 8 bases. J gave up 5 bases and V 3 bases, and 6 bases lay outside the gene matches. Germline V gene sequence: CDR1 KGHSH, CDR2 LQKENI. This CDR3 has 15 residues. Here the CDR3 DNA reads TGTGCCAGCTCACCTTCCGGACAGGGAGATCAGCCCCAGCATTTT. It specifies CASSPSGQGDQPQHF.

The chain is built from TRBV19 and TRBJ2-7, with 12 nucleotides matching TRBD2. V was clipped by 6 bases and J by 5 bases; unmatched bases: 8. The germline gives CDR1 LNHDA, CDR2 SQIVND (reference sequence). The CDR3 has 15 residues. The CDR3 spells CASRSGLAGFNEQYF. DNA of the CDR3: TGTGCCAGTAGGAGCGGACTAGCGGGATTTAACGAGCAGTACTTC.

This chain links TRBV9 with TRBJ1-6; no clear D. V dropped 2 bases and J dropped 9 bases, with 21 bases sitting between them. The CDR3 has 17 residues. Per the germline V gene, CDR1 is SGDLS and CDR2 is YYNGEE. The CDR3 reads CASSVTPGGQDISPLHF. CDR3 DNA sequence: TGTGCCAGCAGCGTCACCCCCGGCGGGCAGGATATTTCACCCCTCCACTTT.

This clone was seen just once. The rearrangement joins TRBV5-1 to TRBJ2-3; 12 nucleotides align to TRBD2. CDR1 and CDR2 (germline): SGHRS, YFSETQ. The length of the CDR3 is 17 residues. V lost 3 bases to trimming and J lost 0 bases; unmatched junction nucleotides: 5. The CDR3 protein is CASSSRLAGASTDTQYF. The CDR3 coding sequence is TGCGCCAGCAGCTCTCGACTAGCGGGGGCGAGCACAGATACGCAGTATTTT.

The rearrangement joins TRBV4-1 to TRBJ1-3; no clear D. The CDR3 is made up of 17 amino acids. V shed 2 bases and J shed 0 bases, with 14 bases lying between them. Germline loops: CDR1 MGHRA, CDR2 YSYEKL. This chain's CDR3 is CASSQIGSVSSGNTIYF. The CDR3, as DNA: TGCGCCAGCAGCCAAATAGGCAGTGTGAGCTCTGGAAACACCATATATTTT.

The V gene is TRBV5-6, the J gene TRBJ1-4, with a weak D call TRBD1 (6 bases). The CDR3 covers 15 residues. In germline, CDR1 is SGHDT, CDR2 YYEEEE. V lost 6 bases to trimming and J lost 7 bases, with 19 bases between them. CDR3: CASTQNQGTSEKLFF. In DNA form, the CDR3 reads TGTGCCAGCACCCAGAATCAGGGGACCAGTGAAAAACTGTTTTTT.

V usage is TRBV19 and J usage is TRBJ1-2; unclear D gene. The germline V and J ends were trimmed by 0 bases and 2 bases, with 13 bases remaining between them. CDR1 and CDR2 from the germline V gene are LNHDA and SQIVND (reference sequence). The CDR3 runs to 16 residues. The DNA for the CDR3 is TGTGCCAGTAGTATAGATGGGCAGGCACCGAACTATGGCTACACCTTC. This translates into CASSIDGQAPNYGYTF.

The CDR3 loop is CASGLGVEGNQPQHF. Written as DNA, the CDR3 is TGTGCTAGTGGTTTAGGGGTGGAAGGGAATCAGCCCCAGCATTTT. J is TRBJ1-5 and V is TRBV12-5, with TRBD1 as a possible D gene (5 bases). CDR1 is LGHNT, CDR2 FRNRAP, per germline. The CDR3 runs to 15 residues. Trimming shortened V by 3 bases and J by 4 bases, and 13 bases separated the two germline ends.

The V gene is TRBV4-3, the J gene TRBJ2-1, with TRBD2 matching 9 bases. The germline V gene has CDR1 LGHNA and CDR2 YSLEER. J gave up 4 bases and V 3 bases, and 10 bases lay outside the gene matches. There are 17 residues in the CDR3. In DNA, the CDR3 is TGCGCCAGCAGCCAGACGATAGCGGGAGACACATACAATGAGCAGTTCTTC. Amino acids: CASSQTIAGDTYNEQFF.